This T cell receptor beta chain was recovered during a study of shared clonotypes between healthy human individuals. Study-level results: Larger richness was generally estimated for naive than memory subsets.

Genomic DNA of every subset was divided equally among multiple immunoSEQ plates. The protocol was immunoSEQ multiplex PCR, while the TCRdb copy is restricted to in-frame clones and leaves out a portion. Of about 1.1 million clones in the sample, approximately 78% were seen once. With respect to this clone: No antigen is known for it.

This CDR3 is built from 15 residues. Per the germline V gene, CDR1 is MNHNY and CDR2 is SVGAGI (reference sequence). Losses at the gene ends were 5 bases for V and 3 bases for J; bases not matched to a gene: 7. The sample taken for sequencing was memory CD4+ T cells from PBMCs. Subset: CD45RA-negative fraction. V is TRBV6-6 and J is TRBJ2-7, with 10 nucleotides matching TRBD2. The clonotype was recovered from a man between 18 and 29 years old in good health. Some clones in this sample may be carry-over from other donors' samples. CDR3 loop: CASSGVIAGGYEQYF. The CDR3 DNA sequence: TGTGCCAGCAGTGGAGTTATAGCGGGAGGCTACGAGCAGTACTTC.